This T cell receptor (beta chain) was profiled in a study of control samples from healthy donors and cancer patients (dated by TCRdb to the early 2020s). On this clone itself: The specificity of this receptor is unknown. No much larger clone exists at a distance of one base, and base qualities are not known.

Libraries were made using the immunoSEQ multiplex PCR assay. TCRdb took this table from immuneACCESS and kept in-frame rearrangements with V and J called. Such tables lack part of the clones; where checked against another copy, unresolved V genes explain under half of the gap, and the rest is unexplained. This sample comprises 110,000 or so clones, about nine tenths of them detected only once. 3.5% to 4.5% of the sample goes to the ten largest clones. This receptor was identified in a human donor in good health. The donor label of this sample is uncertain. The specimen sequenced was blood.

The CDR3 reads as follows: CASSDTGQGSYNEQFF. The nucleotide sequence reads as follows: TGTGCCAGCAGTGACACAGGACAGGGGTCCTACAATGAGCAGTTCTTC. The chain uses TRBV6-4 and TRBJ2-1, and 9 junctional nucleotides match TRBD1. Reading from cysteine to phenylalanine, the CDR3 counts 16 amino acids. Only CDR3 DNA remains: 48 bases, in frame from the first base. Trimmed from V: 2 bases; trimmed from J: 1 base; junction bases lacking a gene match: 3. CDR1 is given as MRHNA and CDR2 as SNTAGT, both from the germline V gene.